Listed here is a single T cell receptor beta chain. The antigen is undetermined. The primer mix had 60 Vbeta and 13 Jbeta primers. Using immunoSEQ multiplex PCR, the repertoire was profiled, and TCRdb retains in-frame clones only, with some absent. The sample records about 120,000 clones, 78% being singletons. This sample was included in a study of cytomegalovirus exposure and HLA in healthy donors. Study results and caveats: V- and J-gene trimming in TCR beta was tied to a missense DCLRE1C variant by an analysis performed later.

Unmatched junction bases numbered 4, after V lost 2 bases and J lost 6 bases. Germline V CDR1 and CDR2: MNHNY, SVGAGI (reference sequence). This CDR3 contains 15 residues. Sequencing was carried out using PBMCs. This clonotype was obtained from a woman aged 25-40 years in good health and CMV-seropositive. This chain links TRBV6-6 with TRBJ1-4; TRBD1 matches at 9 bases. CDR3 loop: CASSYGDRVYEKLFF. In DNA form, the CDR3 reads TGTGCCAGCAGTTACGGGGACAGGGTTTATGAAAAACTGTTTTTT.